The 8 T cell receptor beta chains below all came from one sample that was sequenced in a study of cytomegalovirus exposure and HLA in healthy donors. Sequenced by immunoSEQ multiplex PCR; TCRdb stores in-frame clones only, minus some. The table includes about 130,000 clones, 90% to 96% detected once. Sequencing used PBMCs. These receptors came from a man aged 18 to 30 in good health and CMV-seronegative.

The J gene is TRBJ2-7, the V gene TRBV7-9; TRBD1 is a possible D gene (6 bases). Germline CDR1 SEHNR, CDR2 FQNEAQ (reference sequence). The V end lost 3 bases, the J end lost 3 bases, and 12 bases lay between the germline ends. The CDR3 covers 14 residues. The CDR3 bases are TGTGCCAGCAGCTTCGGACAGCTTCTCTACGAGCAGTACTTC. It encodes CASSFGQLLYEQYF. Combining the CDR3 with reference TRBV7-9 and TRBJ2-7 gives the whole variable domain DTGVSQNPRHKITKRGQNVTFRCDPISEHNRLYWYRQTLGQGPEFLTYFQNEAQLEKSRLLSDRFSAERPKGSFSTLEIQRTEQGDSAMYLCASSFGQLLYEQYFGPGTRLTVT.

This chain connects TRBV7-9 to TRBJ2-4; TRBD2 aligns across 7 bases. Germline CDR1 is SEHNR and CDR2 is FQNEAQ (reference sequence). J gave up 3 bases and V 5 bases, and 7 bases lay outside the gene matches. The CDR3 spans 15 residues. CDR3 protein: CASSNNQRGKNIQYF. In DNA, the CDR3 is TGTGCCAGCAGCAACAACCAGCGGGGCAAAAACATTCAGTACTTC.

The chain employs TRBV18 and TRBJ2-2; 7 bases align to TRBD2. Germline V gene data show CDR1 as KGHSH and CDR2 as LQKENI. With 3 bases clipped from V and 3 bases from J, the junction kept 7 bases outside the gene matches. The CDR3 is 16 residues long. CDR3 sequence reads: CASSPRTSRDTGELFF. The DNA for the CDR3 is TGTGCCAGCTCACCCCGGACTAGTAGAGACACCGGGGAGCTGTTTTTT.

The rearrangement joins TRBV27 to TRBJ2-1; no clear D. This CDR3 is 13 amino acids long. Germline V gene sequence: CDR1 MNHEY, CDR2 SMNVEV (reference sequence). Trimming pared 3 bases from V and 3 bases from J, leaving 6 bases between. The CDR3 nucleotides are TGTGCCAGCAGTTTTGGGCTCTACAATGAGCAGTTCTTC. Residues: CASSFGLYNEQFF.

V is TRBV2 and J is TRBJ2-3; the D gene is possibly TRBD2 (6 bases). Germline V lookup: CDR1 SNHLY, CDR2 FYNNEI. The ends were cut back, 1 base at V and 2 bases at J, with 10 bases in the middle. The CDR3 covers 15 residues. This CDR3 reads CASSEGLAATDTQYF. The DNA of the CDR3 is TGTGCCAGCAGTGAAGGTTTAGCGGCCACAGATACGCAGTATTTT.

J is TRBJ1-2 and V is TRBV30; TRBD1 might be the D (6 bases). The germline V gene encodes CDR1 GTSNPN and CDR2 SVGIG (reference sequence). V was clipped by 1 base and J by 2 bases, with 11 bases between them. The CDR3 sequence is 14 residues long. As DNA, the CDR3 is TGTGCCTGGAGTGATCACCAGGGGAACTATGGCTACACCTTC. It encodes CAWSDHQGNYGYTF.

The genes are TRBV5-6 and TRBJ1-3, with D uncertain. Germline CDR1 is SGHDT and CDR2 is YYEEEE. V was pared by 1 base and J by 0 bases, with 14 bases between. The CDR3 runs 17 residues. CDR3 sequence: CASSLWYARSSGNTIYF. In DNA, the CDR3 is TGTGCCAGCAGCTTGTGGTATGCGCGTAGCTCTGGAAACACCATATATTTT.

This chain links TRBV21-1 with TRBJ2-7; TRBD2 was called by the table and not checked on the DNA. TRBV21-1 is labeled a pseudogene. CDR3 length equals 18 residues. The CDR3, as DNA: TGTGCCAGCAGCAAAGCGGGACTAGCGGGTGTTGGGAGGTTCGAGCAGTACTTC. It specifies CASSKAGLAGVGRFEQYF.